This is a list of T cell receptor beta chains from one sample in a study of glioma-infiltrating T cells after dendritic cell vaccination. Only in-frame clones appear in the TCRdb table, and some are missing; sequencing was by immunoSEQ multiplex PCR. Of some 99,000 clones listed, 80% are singletons. The sequencing here drew on blood, taken after dendritic cell vaccination. These receptors were obtained from a human donor with glioblastoma. CDR3s include the opening cysteine and the closing phenylalanine or tryptophan. A D gene is named only where the DNA matches it firmly. Size tells how often a clone was seen (once, few, many) or the class of an expanded clone, and some rows leave it out.

j_gene | abundance | v_gene | d_gene | CDR3aa | CDR3nt
TRBJ1-3 | - | TRBV5-6 | - | CASSLLGPFRNSGNTIYF | TGTGCCAGCAGCTTGTTGGGCCCCTTCAGGAACTCTGGAAACACCATATATTTT
TRBJ2-1 | - | TRBV7-2 | - | CASSFWGGVYNEQFF | TGTGCCAGCAGCTTTTGGGGCGGGGTATACAATGAGCAGTTCTTC
TRBJ1-2 | once | TRBV29-1 | - | CSVAGGGRGQNYGYTF | TGCAGCGTTGCCGGGGGGGGGCGAGGTCAGAACTATGGCTACACCTTC
TRBJ2-7 | - | TRBV5-1 | TRBD2 | CASSLAPTSMHEQYF | TGCGCCAGCAGCTTGGCCCCGACTAGCATGCACGAGCAGTACTTC
TRBJ2-7 | once | TRBV6-5 | - | CASSYYRGSEQYF | TGTGCCAGCAGTTACTATCGGGGGTCCGAGCAGTACTTC
TRBJ2-1 | - | TRBV7-3 | TRBD2 | CASSGPSGSYYLYNEQFF | TGTGCCAGCAGCGGACCTAGCGGCTCTTATTACCTTTACAATGAGCAGTTCTTC
TRBJ1-1 | - | TRBV5-1 | - | CASSLGGGGNTEAFF | TGCGCCAGCAGCTTGGGTGGGGGGGGGAACACTGAAGCTTTCTTT
TRBJ2-7 | - | TRBV7-8 | - | CASSLGTVTYEQYF | TGTGCCAGCAGCTTAGGGACAGTTACCTACGAGCAGTACTTC
TRBJ1-5 | few | TRBV4-2 | - | CASSQDRLANQPQHF | TGTGCCAGCAGCCAAGATCGATTGGCTAATCAGCCCCAGCATTTT
TRBJ1-3 | - | TRBV15 | - | CATSRDPGNSGNTIYF | TGTGCCACCAGCAGAGATCCAGGGAACTCTGGAAACACCATATATTTT
TRBJ1-1 | once | TRBV6-1 | - | CASRTQGVTEAFF | TGTGCCAGCAGGACGCAGGGTGTCACTGAAGCTTTCTTT
TRBJ1-1 | - | TRBV29-1 | - | CSGRQGNTEAFF | TGCAGCGGGCGCCAGGGGAACACTGAAGCTTTCTTT
TRBJ2-1 | - | TRBV30 | TRBD2 | CAWSHLAGPYNEQFF | TGTGCCTGGAGTCATCTAGCGGGACCCTACAATGAGCAGTTCTTC
TRBJ1-1 | - | TRBV29-1 | TRBD1 | CSVLDRGGNTEAFF | TGCAGCGTATTAGACAGGGGTGGGAACACTGAAGCTTTCTTT
TRBJ1-6 | once | TRBV27 | - | CASSLSPGWASPLHF | TGTGCCAGCAGTTTATCCCCAGGGTGGGCTTCACCCCTCCACTTT
TRBJ2-2 | once | TRBV6-4 | TRBD2 | CASSDTSDYTGELFF | TGTGCCAGCAGTGACACTAGCGACTACACCGGGGAGCTGTTTTTT
TRBJ2-3 | - | TRBV5-1 | TRBD2 | CASSVPSGNTDTQYF | TGCGCCAGCAGCGTGCCTAGCGGCAATACAGATACGCAGTATTTT
TRBJ2-3 | - | TRBV7-3 | TRBD1 | CASSQWGTGGVTDTDTQYF | TGTGCCAGCAGCCAATGGGGGACAGGGGGGGTTACGGACACAGATACGCAGTATTTT